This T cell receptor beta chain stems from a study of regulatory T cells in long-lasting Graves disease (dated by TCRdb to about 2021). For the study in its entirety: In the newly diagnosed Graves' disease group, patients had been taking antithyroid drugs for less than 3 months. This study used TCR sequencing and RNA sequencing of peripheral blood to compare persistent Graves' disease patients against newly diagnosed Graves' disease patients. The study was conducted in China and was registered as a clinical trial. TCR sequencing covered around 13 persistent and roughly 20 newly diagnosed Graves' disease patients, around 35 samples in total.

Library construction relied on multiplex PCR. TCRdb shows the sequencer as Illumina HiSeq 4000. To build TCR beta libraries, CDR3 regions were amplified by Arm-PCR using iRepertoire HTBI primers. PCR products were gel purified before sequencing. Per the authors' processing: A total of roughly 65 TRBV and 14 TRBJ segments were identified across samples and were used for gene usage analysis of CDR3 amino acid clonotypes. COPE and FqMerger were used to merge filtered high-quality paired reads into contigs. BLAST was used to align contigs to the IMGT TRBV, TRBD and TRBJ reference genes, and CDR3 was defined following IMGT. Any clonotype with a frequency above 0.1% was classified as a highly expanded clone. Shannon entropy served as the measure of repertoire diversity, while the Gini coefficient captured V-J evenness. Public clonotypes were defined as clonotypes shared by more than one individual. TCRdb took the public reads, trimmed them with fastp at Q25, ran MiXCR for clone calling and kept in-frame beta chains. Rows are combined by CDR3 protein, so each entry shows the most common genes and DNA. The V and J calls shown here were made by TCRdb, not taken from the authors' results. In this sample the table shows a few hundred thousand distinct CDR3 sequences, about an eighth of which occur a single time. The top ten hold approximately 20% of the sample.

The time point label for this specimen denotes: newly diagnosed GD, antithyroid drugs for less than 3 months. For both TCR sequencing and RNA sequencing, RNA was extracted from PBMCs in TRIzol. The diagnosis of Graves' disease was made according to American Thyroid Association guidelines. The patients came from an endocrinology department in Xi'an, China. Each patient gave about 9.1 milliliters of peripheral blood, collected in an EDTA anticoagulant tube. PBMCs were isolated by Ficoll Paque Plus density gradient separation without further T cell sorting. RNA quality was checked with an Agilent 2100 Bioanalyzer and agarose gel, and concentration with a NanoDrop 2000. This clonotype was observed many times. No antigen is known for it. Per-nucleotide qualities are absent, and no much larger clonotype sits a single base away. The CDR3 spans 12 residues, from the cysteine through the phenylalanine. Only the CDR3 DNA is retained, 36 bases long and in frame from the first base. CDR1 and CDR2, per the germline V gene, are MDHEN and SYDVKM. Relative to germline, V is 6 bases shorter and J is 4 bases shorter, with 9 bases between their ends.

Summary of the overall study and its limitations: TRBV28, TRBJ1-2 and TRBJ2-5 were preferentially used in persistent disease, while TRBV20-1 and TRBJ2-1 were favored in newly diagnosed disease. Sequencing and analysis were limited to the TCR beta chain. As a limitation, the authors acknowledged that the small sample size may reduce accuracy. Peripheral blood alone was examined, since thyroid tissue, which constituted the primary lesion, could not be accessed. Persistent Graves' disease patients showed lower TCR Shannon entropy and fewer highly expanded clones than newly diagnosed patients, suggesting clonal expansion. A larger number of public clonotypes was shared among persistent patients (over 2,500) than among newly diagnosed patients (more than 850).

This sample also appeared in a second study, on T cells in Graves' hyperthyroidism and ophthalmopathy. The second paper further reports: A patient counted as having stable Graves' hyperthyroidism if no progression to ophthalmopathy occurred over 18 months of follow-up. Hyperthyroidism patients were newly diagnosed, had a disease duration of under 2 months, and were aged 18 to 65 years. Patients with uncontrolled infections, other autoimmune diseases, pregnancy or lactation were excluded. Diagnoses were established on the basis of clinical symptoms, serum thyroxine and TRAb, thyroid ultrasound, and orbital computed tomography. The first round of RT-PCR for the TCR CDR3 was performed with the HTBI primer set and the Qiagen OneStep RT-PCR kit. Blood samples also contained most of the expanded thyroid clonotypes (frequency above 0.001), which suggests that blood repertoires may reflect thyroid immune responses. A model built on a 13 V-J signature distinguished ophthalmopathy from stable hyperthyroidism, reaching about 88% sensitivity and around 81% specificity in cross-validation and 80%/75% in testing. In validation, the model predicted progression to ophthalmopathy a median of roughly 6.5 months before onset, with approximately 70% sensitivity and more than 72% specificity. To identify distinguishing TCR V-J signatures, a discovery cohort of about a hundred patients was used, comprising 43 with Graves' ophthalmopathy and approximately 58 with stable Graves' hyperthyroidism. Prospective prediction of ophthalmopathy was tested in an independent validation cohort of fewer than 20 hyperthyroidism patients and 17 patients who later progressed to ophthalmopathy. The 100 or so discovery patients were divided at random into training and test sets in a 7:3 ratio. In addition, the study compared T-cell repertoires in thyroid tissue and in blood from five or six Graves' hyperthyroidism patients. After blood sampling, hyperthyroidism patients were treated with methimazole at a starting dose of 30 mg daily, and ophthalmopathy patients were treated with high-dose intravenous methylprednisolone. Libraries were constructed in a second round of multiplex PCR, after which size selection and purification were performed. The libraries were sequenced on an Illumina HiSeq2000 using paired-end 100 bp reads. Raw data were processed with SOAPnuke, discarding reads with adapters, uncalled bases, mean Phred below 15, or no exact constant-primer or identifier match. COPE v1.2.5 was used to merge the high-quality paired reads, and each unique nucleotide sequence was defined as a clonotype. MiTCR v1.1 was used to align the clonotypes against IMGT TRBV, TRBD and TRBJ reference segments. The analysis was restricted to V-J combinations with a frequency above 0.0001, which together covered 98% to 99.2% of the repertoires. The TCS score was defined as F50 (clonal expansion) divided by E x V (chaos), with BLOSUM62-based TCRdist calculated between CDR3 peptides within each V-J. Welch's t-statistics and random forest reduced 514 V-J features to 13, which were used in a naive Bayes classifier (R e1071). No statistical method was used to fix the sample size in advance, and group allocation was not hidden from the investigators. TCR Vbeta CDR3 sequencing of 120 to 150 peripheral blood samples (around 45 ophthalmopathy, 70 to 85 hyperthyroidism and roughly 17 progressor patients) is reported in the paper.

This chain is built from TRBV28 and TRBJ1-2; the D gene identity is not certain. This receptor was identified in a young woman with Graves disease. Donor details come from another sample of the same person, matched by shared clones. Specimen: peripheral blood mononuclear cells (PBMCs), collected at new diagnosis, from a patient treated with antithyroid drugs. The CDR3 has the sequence CASSLNGYGYTF. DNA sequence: TGTGCCAGCAGCCTGAACGGCTATGGCTACACCTTC.